The entry below describes one TCR beta chain. It has no known antigen specificity. Per-base qualities were not stored, and no clone one base away is much larger. The collaborating institutions used their own protocols to collect whole blood in K2EDTA tubes. Collaborator samples were shipped for TCRbeta analysis as frozen whole blood, isolated PBMCs, or DNA extracted from either sample type. The source of the sample is a study of blood T cell repertoires in COVID-19 (dated by TCRdb to about 2020). Some background on the complete study: The collaborator samples originated in the United States, Italy and Spain and spanned the acute and convalescent phases of COVID-19. The material from the prospective study consisted of cDNA or gDNA derived from T cells, B-cell-depleted T cells, or PBMCs. Deeply sampled blood TCRbeta repertoires from subjects exposed to, actively infected with, or recovered from COVID-19 were included in the dataset. The repertoires were released in a freely available public database intended as a resource for research on the immune response to SARS-CoV-2. Samples were obtained from the ongoing ImmuneRACE study (first 160 participants) and from roughly 1,300 subjects provided by 6 global collaborators. The sample metadata nearly always contained a de-identified subject ID, COVID-19 status, age in years and sex. Where available, HLA class I and class II types were obtained from metadata supplied by the sample provider rather than from assay-based typing.

General findings and caveats noted by the study authors: How much clinical and demographic metadata was included differed by source and by participant, and the metadata was provided uncurated.

From its cysteine to its phenylalanine, the CDR3 spans 13 amino acids. This entry keeps only the CDR3 DNA: 39 bases, framed from base 1. The germline V gene (reference sequence) yields LGHDT for CDR1 and YNNKEL for CDR2. V is pared back by 3 bases and J by 5 bases, with 9 bases lying between the germline termini. The immunoSEQ Assay, a bias-controlled multiplex PCR, was used to amplify TCRbeta CDR3 regions from genomic DNA. The authors' pipeline ran thus. Nucleated cell counts per sample were estimated from amplification of reference gene primers within the assay. To quantify the absolute abundance of each unique TCRbeta CDR3 rearrangement, sequence reads were collapsed and filtered. For each sample, productive Simpson clonality was calculated as the square root of Simpson's diversity index over productive rearrangements. What TCRdb holds here is the immuneACCESS table cut down to in-frame rearrangements. Part of the clones is not present; checked against another copy, under half of the missing clones reflect an unresolved V gene, and the others are unexplained. The V and J calls and the clone size are those of that table, but D and trimming were determined from the DNA. This sample lists more than 85,000 clones; around 73% were detected once. The ten most abundant clones make up over 7.5% of the sample.

The sequence came from a man aged 60-69 years with active or convalescent COVID-19. Sequencing was performed on peripheral blood. The sequence links TRBV3-1 (or the pseudogene TRBV3-2) to TRBJ2-3, with a tentative D gene TRBD2 over 5 matching bases. CDR3 sequence: CASSHREGDTQYF. The sequenced DNA is TGTGCCAGCAGCCACCGAGAGGGAGATACGCAGTATTTT.